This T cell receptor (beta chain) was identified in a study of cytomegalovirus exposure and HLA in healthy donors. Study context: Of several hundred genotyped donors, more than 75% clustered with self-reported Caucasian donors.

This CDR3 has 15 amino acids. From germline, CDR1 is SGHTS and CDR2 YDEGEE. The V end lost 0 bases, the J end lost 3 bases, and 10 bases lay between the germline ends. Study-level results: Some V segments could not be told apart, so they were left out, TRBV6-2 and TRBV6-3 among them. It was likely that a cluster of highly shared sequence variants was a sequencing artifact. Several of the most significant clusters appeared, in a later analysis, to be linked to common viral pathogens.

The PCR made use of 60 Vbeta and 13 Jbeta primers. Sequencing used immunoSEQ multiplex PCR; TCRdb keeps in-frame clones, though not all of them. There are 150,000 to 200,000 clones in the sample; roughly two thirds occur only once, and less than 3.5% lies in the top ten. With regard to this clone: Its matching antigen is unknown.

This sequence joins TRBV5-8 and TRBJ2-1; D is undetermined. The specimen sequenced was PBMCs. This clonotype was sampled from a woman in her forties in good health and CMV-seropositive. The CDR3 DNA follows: TGTGCCAGCAGCTTGGGGCAGGCGAACTACAATGAGCAGTTCTTC. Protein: CASSLGQANYNEQFF.